Below are 32 T cell receptor beta chains sequenced from a single sample in a study of blood T cells in healthy people across ages (dated by TCRdb to between 2014 and 2017). Libraries were prepared through 5' RACE. This sample was sequenced with an Illumina HiSeq 2500. A second PCR of about 6 to 11 cycles was run with a J-beta primer mix and a sample-barcoded 5' primer. Using fastp trimming at Q25 and MiXCR clonotype assembly, TCRdb reanalyzed the public sequencing data and kept in-frame beta chains. Rows are combined by CDR3 protein, so each entry shows the most common genes and DNA. Here the sample has about 1 million distinct CDR3 sequences; more than 40% occur a single time. Under 20% of the sample rests with the top ten. Sequencing used blood. These receptors came from a woman in her fifties or sixties in good health.

The chain combines TRBV20-1 with TRBJ1-2, with D perhaps TRBD1 (5 bases). The length of the CDR3 is 16 residues. Per the germline V gene, CDR1 is DFQATT and CDR2 is SNEGSKA (reference sequence). V lost 0 bases, J lost 8 bases, and 22 bases lay in between. Here the CDR3 reads CSARDRLEGPIGGYTF. The CDR3 bases are TGCAGTGCTAGAGATAGGTTAGAGGGGCCGATTGGGGGCTACACCTTC.

This clonotype was seen at least ten times. One end of the junction fails to match germline, which may point to a read error. The chain has TRBV5-1 and TRBJ2-1; unclear D gene. There are 15 residues in the CDR3. Germline CDR1 is SGHRS and CDR2 is YFSETQ. The CDR3 bases are TGTGCCAGCAGCTTATTGGGCGGCTCCTACAATGAGCAGTTCTTC. Translating it yields CASSLLGGSYNEQFF.

The CDR3 DNA reads TGTGCCATCAGTGGGACGCCAACTTACGAGCAGTACTTC. Translation gives CAISGTPTYEQYF. The V gene is TRBV10-3, the J gene TRBJ2-7; D gene unclear. Germline V gene data show CDR1 as ENHRY and CDR2 as SYGVKD. There are 13 residues in the CDR3. Trimming removed 4 bases from V and 4 bases from J, with 11 bases in between.

J is TRBJ2-5 and V is TRBV29-1, with TRBD1 matching over 7 bases. This CDR3 region has 14 residues. Germline V gene lookup returns CDR1 SQVTM and CDR2 ANQGSEA. The V gene end was trimmed by 4 bases and the J gene end by 5 bases; junction bases not matched to a gene: 10. The CDR3 DNA follows: TGCAGCGTTGCCCTGGGACAGCCATCCGAGACCCAGTACTTC. It yields the protein CSVALGQPSETQYF.

V gene TRBV28 combines with J gene TRBJ2-5; 8 bases map to TRBD1. J lost 2 bases, V lost 4 bases, and 9 bases had no gene match. The germline gives CDR1 MDHEN, CDR2 SYDVKM. This CDR3 spans 16 amino acids. CDR3 bases: TGTGCCAGCAGTTCCCCGCGCACAGGGGGGCAAGAGACCCAGTACTTC. Its translation is CASSSPRTGGQETQYF. Full variable domain (missing parts from reference TRBV28 and TRBJ2-5): DVKVTQSSRYLVKRTGEKVFLECVQDMDHENMFWYRQDPGLGLRLIYFSYDVKMKEKGDIPEGYSVSREKKERFSLILESASTNQTSMYLCASSSPRTGGQETQYFGPGTRLLVL.

J is TRBJ1-2 and V is TRBV30, with TRBD1 as a possible D gene (6 bases). The CDR3 has 13 residues. Germline-derived CDR1 and CDR2 are GTSNPN and SVGIG (reference sequence). Deletions cut 0 bases from V and 3 bases from J, with 8 bases between. CDR3 bases: TGTGCCTGGAGTGTACGACAGGACTATGGCTACACCTTC. Translating it yields CAWSVRQDYGYTF.

The chain uses TRBV20-1 and TRBJ2-7, with D uncertain. Trimming stripped 1 base from V and 7 bases from J, with 8 bases between. This CDR3 contains 11 residues. Germline-derived CDR1 and CDR2 are DFQATT and SNEGSKA (reference sequence). The CDR3 DNA reads TGCAGTGCTAGAGGGGGTAGGGAGCAGTACTTC. This encodes CSARGGREQYF.

The V gene is TRBV7-9, the J gene TRBJ2-3; tentative D call: TRBD2 (6 bases). In germline, CDR1 is SEHNR, CDR2 FQNEAQ (reference sequence). CDR3 length equals 15 residues. V was cut by 4 bases and J by 4 bases, with 15 bases left in between. The CDR3 reads CASSSRLEVADTQYF. CDR3 coding DNA: TGTGCCAGCAGCTCCCGACTAGAAGTGGCAGATACGCAGTATTTT. Variable domain in full (rest from reference TRBV7-9 and TRBJ2-3): DTGVSQNPRHKITKRGQNVTFRCDPISEHNRLYWYRQTLGQGPEFLTYFQNEAQLEKSRLLSDRFSAERPKGSFSTLEIQRTEQGDSAMYLCASSSRLEVADTQYFGPGTRLTVL.

The table lists this clonotype with a few counts. The J gene is TRBJ1-2, the V gene TRBV20-1, with D unclear. This CDR3 has 12 amino acids. Germline CDR1 reads DFQATT; CDR2 reads SNEGSKA (reference sequence). Trimming cost V 3 bases and J 0 bases, with 5 bases left between them. The CDR3 nucleotides are TGCAGTGCTAGGCAGGCTAACTATGGCTACACCTTC. Encoded protein: CSARQANYGYTF.

The CDR3 sequence: CASSQLGQFGYTF. In DNA form, the CDR3 reads TGTGCCAGCAGCCAACTTGGACAGTTCGGCTACACCTTC. The chain recombines TRBV14 with TRBJ1-2; D might be TRBD1 (6 bases). The length of the CDR3 is 13 residues. Germline V lookup: CDR1 SGHDN, CDR2 FVKESK. The V and J ends lost 2 bases and 8 bases respectively, with 12 bases between them.

CDR3 bases: TGTGCCAGCAGCGGTCGACAGGGGGTCCAAGAGACCCAGTACTTC. Translated, it gives CASSGRQGVQETQYF. The rearrangement joins TRBV12-3 or TRBV12-4 to TRBJ2-7; 9 bases are a match to TRBD1. The DNA matches TRBJ2-5 better at its end, which makes the J call doubtful. The CDR3 contains 15 residues.

This clonotype was detected only a few times. The rearrangement links TRBV20-1 to TRBJ2-1; 10 bases map to TRBD2. There are 16 residues in the CDR3. The germline V gene has CDR1 DFQATT and CDR2 SNEGSKA (reference sequence). V trimming: 5 bases; J trimming: 0 bases; junction bases outside the gene matches: 7. The CDR3 reads CSAYISGRTSYNEQFF. The DNA of the CDR3 is TGCAGTGCTTATATTAGCGGGAGGACCTCCTACAATGAGCAGTTCTTC.

In its sample, this clonotype was seen many times. The rearrangement uses TRBV27 and TRBJ2-7, with D hard to call. Trimming removed 6 bases at V and 0 bases at J, with 12 bases between. CDR1 and CDR2 from the germline V gene are MNHEY and SMNVEV (reference sequence). The CDR3 sequence is 14 residues long. CDR3: CASSLGRSSYEQYF. The CDR3 bases are TGTGCCAGCAGCTTAGGGCGGAGCTCCTACGAGCAGTACTTC.

V is TRBV29-1 and J is TRBJ2-2, with D maybe TRBD1 (6 bases). V lost 7 bases and J 7 bases, leaving 16 bases between the germline ends. This CDR3 spans 13 amino acids. CDR1 and CDR2 from the germline V gene are SQVTM and ANQGSEA. This chain's CDR3 is CSGQGTPGGELFF. Here the CDR3 DNA reads TGCAGCGGGCAAGGGACACCGGGCGGGGAGCTGTTTTTT.

The rearrangement joins TRBV5-1 to TRBJ2-7; no reliable D call. CDR3 length: 15 amino acids. In germline, CDR1 is SGHRS, CDR2 YFSETQ. The V and J ends lost 3 bases and 5 bases respectively, with 18 bases between them. The CDR3 DNA follows: TGCGCCAGCAGCTCTTCCACCACCGGAAAGGACGAGCAGTACTTC. Translating gives CASSSSTTGKDEQYF.

J is TRBJ2-3 and V is TRBV7-8; a possible D gene is TRBD2 (5 bases). Deletions cut 2 bases from V and 1 base from J, with 13 bases between. Germline V gives CDR1 SGHVS, CDR2 FQNEAQ. The CDR3 covers 16 residues. The CDR3 loop is CASSLIAPGGTDTQYF. In DNA form, the CDR3 reads TGTGCCAGCAGCTTAATAGCCCCCGGGGGCACAGATACGCAGTATTTT.

The chain employs TRBV7-9 and TRBJ1-2; D perhaps matches TRBD1 (6 bases). The CDR3 has 14 amino acids. V dropped 4 bases and J dropped 4 bases, with 13 bases sitting between them. Looked up from germline, CDR1 is SEHNR and CDR2 is FQNEAQ (reference sequence). The CDR3 DNA follows: TGTGCCAGCAGCTCACAGGGACCTCTCTATGGCTACACCTTC. Its translation: CASSSQGPLYGYTF.

The chain is built from TRBV29-1 and TRBJ2-5; TRBD1 matches at 10 bases. With V trimmed by 6 bases and J by 5 bases, 12 bases remained unmatched. Germline values: CDR1 SQVTM, CDR2 ANQGSEA. The CDR3 totals 15 residues. CDR3 amino acids: CSVQMTGGVGETQYF. CDR3 in DNA: TGCAGCGTACAAATGACAGGGGGCGTGGGGGAGACCCAGTACTTC.

This clonotype has at least ten counts. The rearrangement uses TRBV27 and TRBJ2-7; 10 bases align to TRBD1. CDR1 and CDR2 from the germline V gene are MNHEY and SMNVEV (reference sequence). The CDR3 contains 14 residues. V lost 6 bases and J lost 2; bases outside the gene matches: 4. The CDR3 loop is CASSRGTGAYEQYF. The CDR3 nucleotides read TGTGCCAGCAGCCGAGGGACAGGGGCCTACGAGCAGTACTTC.

The genes are TRBV3-1 and TRBJ1-5; D gene unclear. Deletions cut 5 bases from V and 6 bases from J, with 17 bases between. The CDR3 runs to 15 residues. Germline V gives CDR1 LGHDT, CDR2 YNNKEL (reference sequence). CDR3 coding DNA: TGTGCCAGCAGCACTGGACTATCTGTGGCTCAGCCCCAGCATTTT. Translated: CASSTGLSVAQPQHF.

A note on this clonotype: A single base separates this from a much larger clone, so it may be a read error. The J gene is TRBJ2-5, the V gene TRBV20-1; D not resolved. V was trimmed by 4 bases and J by 6 bases, leaving 9 bases between them. The CDR3 has 11 residues. CDR1 and CDR2 (germline): DFQATT, SNEGSKA (reference sequence). The CDR3 nucleotides are TGCAGTGCTAAGACTCAAAAGACCCAGTACTTC. Translating gives CSAKTQKTQYF.

This clonotype was counted a few times. The chain couples TRBV10-2 to TRBJ2-7; TRBD2 agrees at 8 bases. V lost 8 bases, J lost 5 bases, and 11 bases stayed unmatched. CDR1 and CDR2 (germline): WSHSY, SAAADI. This CDR3 contains 14 residues. For the CDR3, the DNA is TGCGCCAGCCGAGCGGGAGAGGTAGCCCACGAGCAGTACTTC. Translated, it gives CASRAGEVAHEQYF.

The sample holds a few counts of this clonotype. This chain uses TRBV12-3 or TRBV12-4 with TRBJ2-1; D is possibly TRBD2 (5 bases). This CDR3 region has 13 residues. The germline V and J ends were trimmed by 5 bases and 8 bases, with 13 bases remaining between them. In nucleotides, the CDR3 is TGTGCCAGCAGTAGGGCTAGCCTACATGAGCAGTTCTTC. Encoded protein: CASSRASLHEQFF.

This clonotype was seen a handful of times. The V call is TRBV5-1, the J call TRBJ1-2; D is possibly TRBD1 (6 bases). The V gene's germline CDR1 is SGHRS and CDR2 YFSETQ. The CDR3 is 14 residues long. Between the trimmed V and J ends, which lost 4 bases and 0 bases, there was a span of 10 bases. CDR3 region: CASSMDRANYGYTF. CDR3 nucleotides: TGCGCCAGCAGCATGGACAGAGCTAACTATGGCTACACCTTC.

The chain couples TRBV5-5 to TRBJ2-1; 12 nucleotides agree with TRBD2. V dropped 0 bases and J dropped 8; count of bases not matched to a gene: 12. From germline, CDR1 is SGHKS and CDR2 YYEKEE (reference sequence). The CDR3 runs to 18 residues. CDR3 sequence (DNA): TGTGCCAGCAGCTTGGCCGGGCTAGCGGGAGGGTTACGGGATGAGCAGTTCTTC. It specifies CASSLAGLAGGLRDEQFF.

This clonotype was counted a few times. CDR3 DNA sequence: TGTGCCAGCAGTTTGATATCTAGCGTGGGGGAGCAGTACTTC. Encoded protein: CASSLISSVGEQYF. The gene calls are TRBV12-3 or TRBV12-4 and TRBJ2-7, with D perhaps matching TRBD2 (6 bases). The V end lost 3 bases, the J end lost 7 bases, and 16 bases lay between the germline ends. The CDR3 runs 14 residues.

The count of this clonotype is one. The rearrangement joins TRBV28 to TRBJ2-7, with D unclear. The last part of the DNA fits TRBJ2-5 better; the J call may be wrong. Germline CDR1 is MDHEN and CDR2 is SYDVKM. This CDR3 is built from 14 residues. DNA for the CDR3: TGTGCCAGCAGTTTATTGGTAGGGTCAGAGACCCAGTACTTC. Its translation: CASSLLVGSETQYF.

The chain joins TRBV20-1 to TRBJ2-1, with D uncertain. Germline CDR1 reads DFQATT; CDR2 reads SNEGSKA (reference sequence). V was clipped by 4 bases and J by 3 bases, with 13 bases between them. The CDR3 totals 14 residues. Written as DNA, the CDR3 is TGCAGTGCTAACGGACCACGGAACTACAATGAGCAGTTCTTC. This sequence encodes CSANGPRNYNEQFF.

The sample holds a few counts of this clonotype. The rearrangement links TRBV21-1 to TRBJ2-7; the DNA was not compared with TRBD1, the D call given in the table. TRBV21-1 is designated a pseudogene. There are 16 residues in the CDR3. The CDR3 nucleotides are TGTGCCAGCAGCAAAGTTCCTAAGGCAGGGGAATACGAGCAGTACTTC. This codes for CASSKVPKAGEYEQYF.

The rearrangement uses TRBV7-2 and TRBJ2-7; D is undetermined. CDR1 is SGHTA, CDR2 FQGNSA, per germline. The germline V and J ends were trimmed by 5 bases and 6 bases, with 14 bases remaining between them. The CDR3 has 13 amino acids. For the CDR3, the DNA is TGTGCCAGCAGCGCCAACCCCCTGGCCGAGCAGTACTTC. Encoded protein: CASSANPLAEQYF.

The chain joins TRBV29-1 to TRBJ2-1; D may be TRBD2 (6 bases). CDR3 length: 14 residues. The V end lost 7 bases, the J end lost 0 bases, and 13 bases lay between the germline ends. Germline CDR1 reads SQVTM; CDR2 reads ANQGSEA. This CDR3 is CSAEGRNSYNEQFF. The CDR3, as DNA: TGCAGCGCGGAGGGACGGAACTCCTACAATGAGCAGTTCTTC.

The chain links TRBV20-1 to TRBJ2-7, with D maybe TRBD1 (6 bases). The V gene lost 0 bases and the J gene lost 2 bases, with 14 bases spanning the gap. Germline V gene data show CDR1 as DFQATT and CDR2 as SNEGSKA (reference sequence). This CDR3 contains 15 residues. The chain's CDR3 is CSARDVGQTTYEQYF. CDR3 sequence (DNA): TGCAGTGCTAGAGATGTAGGACAGACTACCTACGAGCAGTACTTC.